These 29 T cell receptor beta chains were all obtained from the same sample, sequenced in a study of T cells in women clearing cervical HPV infection. Here immunoSEQ multiplex PCR was the method, and the copy in TCRdb shows in-frame clones only, minus some. Its table records 15,000 to 20,000 clones. Sequencing was performed on blood buffy coat. The receptors stem from a woman between 18 and 75 years old with a cervical HPV16 infection that either progressed to CIN3+ or cleared (not recorded which).

With regard to this clone: The sequence runs out 3 residues before the end of the CDR3; the remainder is reconstructed from the germline J gene. The genes are TRBV7-8 and TRBJ2-5; 8 bases align to TRBD2. CDR1 is SGHVS and CDR2 is FQNEAQ in the germline V gene. Germline trimming cut 10 bases from V and 0 bases from J; bases unmatched to any gene: 10. This CDR3 region has 15 residues. The CDR3 region is CATLPGGVYQETQYF. Partial CDR3 DNA: TGTGCCACCCTGCCGGGGGGGGTGTACCAAGAGACC.

As regards this clone: The CDR3 end is not reached by the read, which stops 3 residues before it; the germline J gene fills it in. J is TRBJ2-5 and V is TRBV9, with 11 bases identical to TRBD2. The junction had 8 bases not matched to a gene; V was cut back by 2 bases and J by 5 bases. CDR3 length: 16 amino acids. The germline V gene has CDR1 SGDLS and CDR2 YYNGEE. The chain's CDR3 is CASSVGSGGASETQYF. CDR3 DNA, as far as it was read: TGTGCCAGCAGCGTGGGTAGCGGGGGGGCCTCGGAGACC.

About this clone itself: The read halts 3 residues ahead of the CDR3 end, with the missing end drawn from the germline J gene. V gene TRBV6-2 or TRBV6-3 combines with J gene TRBJ1-2, with no clear D. Germline assignment: CDR1 MNHEY and CDR2 SVGEGT. Trimming stripped 6 bases from V and 5 bases from J, with 13 bases between. This CDR3 has 13 amino acids. The CDR3 sequence is CASRQEGGYGYTF. CDR3 DNA, as far as it was read: TGTGCCAGCAGGCAGGAGGGCGGGTATGGC.

Of note for this clone: Read sequence stops 3 residues before the CDR3 end, and the germline J gene provides the missing end. The rearrangement joins TRBV7-9 to TRBJ1-3; unclear D gene. Germline V gives CDR1 SEHNR, CDR2 FQNEAQ (reference sequence). The ends were cut back, 3 bases at V and 3 bases at J, with 6 bases in the middle. The CDR3 contains 13 residues. CDR3 bases read: TGTGCCAGCAGCTTCCTCCTTGGAAACACC. Amino acid sequence: CASSFLLGNT. In full, the CDR3 is CASSFLLGNTIYF.

About this clone itself: The read falls 3 residues short of the CDR3 end, and the missing part is taken from the germline J gene. The gene calls are TRBV5-1 and TRBJ1-4; 7 bases are shared with TRBD1. The length of the CDR3 is 15 residues. Germline V gene lookup returns CDR1 SGHRS and CDR2 YFSETQ. The covered CDR3 bases are TGCGCCAGCAGCTTGACAGGGGCTGGGGCCAACGTA. Protein: CASSLTGAGANV. The entire CDR3 is CASSLTGAGANVLFF.

In regard to this clone: The read comes to an end 3 residues before the CDR3 does, leaving the germline J gene to fill in the end. This chain links TRBV30 with TRBJ2-3, with a tentative D call TRBD2 (5 bases). This CDR3 is 13 amino acids long. The germline V gene has CDR1 GTSNPN and CDR2 SVGIG (reference sequence). The CDR3 sequence is CAWSVEIRGTQYF. The sequenced CDR3 bases are TGTGCCTGGAGTGTAGAAATAAGAGGGACG.

Comments on this clone: Read data end 3 residues before the CDR3 end; the end is taken from the germline J gene. The J gene is TRBJ2-2, the V gene TRBV19; 10 bases agree with TRBD1. The CDR3 has 14 residues. Germline V gene lookup returns CDR1 LNHDA and CDR2 SQIVND (reference sequence). The CDR3 loop is CASSETGGYEKLFF. The DNA read from the CDR3 is TGTGCCAGTAGTGAGACAGGGGGCTATGAAAAG.

About this clone: The sequence runs out 3 residues before the end of the CDR3; the remainder is reconstructed from the germline J gene. V is TRBV29-1 and J is TRBJ1-2; perhaps TRBD1 as D (5 bases). Germline V gene lookup returns CDR1 SQVTM and CDR2 ANQGSEA. This CDR3 is built from 12 residues. V was pared by 8 bases and J by 5 bases, with 15 bases between. The covered CDR3 bases are TGCAGCCTCAAAGACAGCAGTTATGGC. Residues: CSLKDSSYG. The entire CDR3 protein reads CSLKDSSYGYTF.

Comment on this clone: The CDR3 end is not reached by the read, which stops 3 residues before it; the germline J gene fills it in. The gene calls are TRBV7-2 and TRBJ2-7; possibly TRBD1 for D (5 bases). CDR3 size: 12 residues. Trimming cost V 4 bases and J 4 bases, with 8 bases left between them. Germline assignment: CDR1 SGHTA and CDR2 FQGNSA. The sequenced CDR3 bases are TGTGCCAGCAGCTCGACAGTTTACGAG. It is translated as CASSSTVYE. The full CDR3 reads CASSSTVYEQYF.

As regards this clone: The read ends 3 residues before the CDR3 terminus; that terminus is restored from the germline J gene. This chain uses TRBV7-9 with TRBJ1-4; TRBD1 matches at 9 bases. CDR3 length equals 15 residues. Germline V CDR1 and CDR2: SEHNR, FQNEAQ (reference sequence). CDR3 bases read: TGTGCCAGCAGCCTTGGGACAGGGAAAAATTCACCA. Its translation: CASSLGTGKNSP. The whole CDR3 sequence reads CASSLGTGKNSPLFF.

On this clone itself: The read falls 3 residues short of the CDR3 end, and the missing part is taken from the germline J gene. The chain joins TRBV11-2 to TRBJ1-1; D may be TRBD1 (5 bases). The germline gives CDR1 SGHAT, CDR2 FQNNGV. The CDR3 totals 13 residues. Trimming removed 7 bases at V and 3 bases at J, with 12 bases between. Partial CDR3 DNA: TGTGCCAGCATGCGACAGACGGACACTGAA. Translating gives CASMRQTDTE. The whole CDR3 is CASMRQTDTEAFF. Supplemented by reference TRBV11-2 and TRBJ1-1, the full variable domain reads EAGVAQSPRYKIIEKRQSVAFWCNPISGHATLYWYQQILGQGPKLLIQFQNNGVVDDSQLPKDRFSAERLKGVDSTLKIQPAKLEDSAVYLCASMRQTDTEAFFGQGTRLTVV.

Note on this clone: The read terminates 3 residues ahead of where the CDR3 ends, so the germline J gene completes it. The chain carries TRBV5-1 and TRBJ2-5; TRBD2 aligns across 8 bases. This CDR3 has 14 residues. Germline V gives CDR1 SGHRS, CDR2 YFSETQ. The J segment lost 4 bases and the V segment lost 3 bases, leaving 5 bases of the junction unmatched. The CDR3 bases that were read are TGCGCCAGCAGCTCACTAGCGGTTGGAGAGACC. It encodes CASSSLAVGET. The CDR3 in its entirety is CASSSLAVGETQYF.

On this clone itself: With the read ending 3 residues before the CDR3 end, the germline J gene is used to fill in that end. The chain employs TRBV20-1 and TRBJ2-5; 8 nucleotides match TRBD2. The CDR3 runs 15 residues. J was trimmed by 3 bases and V by 3 bases; bases with no gene match: 9. Germline values: CDR1 DFQATT, CDR2 SNEGSKA (reference sequence). The covered CDR3 bases are TGCAGTGCTAGCTCCAGCGGGGGCTTTGAAGAGACC. Translating it yields CSASSSGGFEET. The entire CDR3 is CSASSSGGFEETQYF.

The covered CDR3 bases are TGTGCCAGCAGTGCCCTCGGGACTACTCAAGAGACC. Residues: CASSALGTTQET. The full CDR3 sequence reads CASSALGTTQETQYF. The chain joins TRBV6-1 to TRBJ2-5; TRBD2 matches 7 bases. The read is 3 residues too short to cover the CDR3 end, so that end is filled in from the germline J gene. V shed 4 bases and J 2 bases; nucleotides not matched to a gene: 7. The CDR3 runs 15 residues. Per the germline V gene, CDR1 is MNHNS and CDR2 is SASEGT.

Comment on this clone: The sequenced fragment ends 3 residues before the CDR3 boundary, so the rest is inferred from the germline J gene. The chain uses TRBV29-1 and TRBJ1-3; 9 nucleotides line up with TRBD1. V gave up 6 bases and J gave up 4 bases; unmatched junction bases: 4. CDR1 is SQVTM and CDR2 is ANQGSEA in the germline V gene. CDR3 length: 13 residues. The sequenced CDR3 bases are TGCAGCGTGCGACAGGGGGGGGGAAACACC. Its protein is CSVRQGGGNT. The whole CDR3 sequence reads CSVRQGGGNTIYF.

On this clone itself: The read terminates 3 residues before the CDR3 end, so the remaining end is supplied by the germline J gene. The chain is built from TRBV7-2 and TRBJ2-4; weak D call: TRBD2 (6 bases). The CDR3 length is 13 residues. Germline assignment: CDR1 SGHTA and CDR2 FQGNSA. CDR3 in amino acids: CASSQGREDGQYF. The part of the CDR3 DNA that was read is TGTGCCAGCAGCCAAGGCAGGGAGGATGGT.

Partial CDR3 DNA: TGTGCCAGTAGTGAGACAGGTCACGTTTACAATGAG. This translates into CASSETGHVYNE. In full, the CDR3 is CASSETGHVYNEQFF. The gene calls are TRBV19 and TRBJ2-1; D possibly corresponds to TRBD1 (6 bases). The read comes to an end 3 residues before the CDR3 does, leaving the germline J gene to fill in the end. The CDR3 covers 15 residues. Trimming stripped 5 bases from V and 4 bases from J, with 15 bases between. Germline lookup yields CDR1 LNHDA and CDR2 SQIVND (reference sequence).

On this clone itself: The read gets to within 3 residues of the CDR3 end, and the germline J gene fills in the rest. J is TRBJ2-3 and V is TRBV20-1; a possible D gene is TRBD1 (5 bases). CDR3 size: 15 residues. Germline loops: CDR1 DFQATT, CDR2 SNEGSKA (reference sequence). V was shortened by 0 bases and J by 2 bases, with 12 bases between the two germline ends. The CDR3 reads CSARDYSGATDTQYF. Partial CDR3 DNA: TGCAGTGCTAGAGACTACAGTGGGGCCACAGATACG.

Regarding this clone: From the germline J gene comes the end of the CDR3, since the read stops 3 residues before it. V usage is TRBV18 and J usage is TRBJ1-1; weak D call: TRBD1 (5 bases). The CDR3 has 15 amino acids. CDR1 is KGHSH and CDR2 is LQKENI in the germline V gene. CDR3 DNA (partial): TGTGCCAGCTCACCAGCTAGCGGGGGGTCCTACGAG. Translation: CASSPASGGSYE. From start to end, the CDR3 is CASSPASGGSYEAFF.

Remarks on this clone: The sequenced fragment ends 3 residues before the CDR3 boundary, so the rest is inferred from the germline J gene. The J gene is TRBJ2-4, the V gene TRBV7-9; D perhaps matches TRBD1 (5 bases). The CDR3 runs to 14 residues. Germline V gene lookup returns CDR1 SEHNR and CDR2 FQNEAQ (reference sequence). CDR3 sequence reads: CASSTPGRGKSQYF. The DNA read from the CDR3 is TGTGCCAGCAGCACCCCAGGTAGGGGCAAGAGT.

Notes on this clone: The CDR3 goes on 3 residues after the read ends, and that part is filled in from the germline J gene. The genes are TRBV11-2 and TRBJ2-5; 12 nucleotides agree with TRBD2. This CDR3 contains 15 residues. Germline V gives CDR1 SGHAT, CDR2 FQNNGV. The ends lost 3 bases at V and 5 bases at J; junction bases unmatched: 4. CDR3 residues: CASSFLAGGTETQYF. Incomplete CDR3 DNA: TGTGCCAGCAGCTTCCTAGCGGGGGGGACGGAGACC. The full variable domain, completed using reference TRBV11-2 and TRBJ2-5, is EAGVAQSPRYKIIEKRQSVAFWCNPISGHATLYWYQQILGQGPKLLIQFQNNGVVDDSQLPKDRFSAERLKGVDSTLKIQPAKLEDSAVYLCASSFLAGGTETQYFGPGTRLLVL.

A word on this clone: The read terminates 3 residues before the CDR3 end, so the remaining end is supplied by the germline J gene. The chain carries TRBV29-1 and TRBJ1-2; no firm D call. Trimming removed 4 bases from V and 4 bases from J, with 10 bases in between. The CDR3 totals 12 residues. Germline values: CDR1 SQVTM, CDR2 ANQGSEA. The sequenced part of the CDR3 DNA is TGCAGCGTTGTTCGGGGAATCTATGGC. Translating gives CSVVRGIYG. The whole CDR3 sequence reads CSVVRGIYGYTF.

A note on this clone: The read stops 3 residues short of the end of the CDR3; the missing end is completed from the germline J gene. The chain joins TRBV5-1 to TRBJ2-2; 7 bases map to TRBD1. In germline, CDR1 is SGHRS, CDR2 YFSETQ. The length of the CDR3 is 13 residues. Trimming at V came to 1 base and at J to 7 bases, leaving 1 base not matched to a gene. CDR3 sequence reads: CASSLQGVGELFF. The sequenced part of the CDR3 DNA is TGCGCCAGCAGCTTGCAGGGGGTCGGGGAG.

The CDR3 here is CSAPHNAGGSYGYTF. The CDR3 DNA, read in part, is TGCAGTGCTCCTCACAACGCAGGGGGTTCCTATGGC. V is TRBV20-1 and J is TRBJ1-2, with 7 bases identical to TRBD1. Coverage ceases 3 residues before the CDR3 finishes, and the germline J gene fills in the end. There are 15 residues in the CDR3. Per the germline V gene, CDR1 is DFQATT and CDR2 is SNEGSKA (reference sequence). V lost 5 bases, J lost 4 bases, and 13 bases stayed unmatched.

To note about this clone: The read ends 3 residues before the CDR3 terminus; that terminus is restored from the germline J gene. The V and J genes are TRBV19 and TRBJ2-3, with D possibly matching TRBD1 (7 bases). Trimming took off 5 bases at V and 3 bases at J, with 15 bases between the two ends. Germline lookup yields CDR1 LNHDA and CDR2 SQIVND (reference sequence). The CDR3 loop spans 15 amino acids. Partial CDR3 DNA: TGTGCCAGTAGTTTAGGGTCAGGGGGGACAGATACG. This codes for CASSLGSGGTDT. The entire CDR3 sequence reads CASSLGSGGTDTQYF.

Concerning this clone itself: The missing CDR3 end, 3 residues past where the read stops, is filled in from the germline J gene. The chain links TRBV28 to TRBJ2-2; maybe TRBD1 (5 bases). CDR1 and CDR2 (germline): MDHEN, SYDVKM. The CDR3 has 15 residues. The sequenced part of the CDR3 DNA is TGTGCCAGCAGTTTATTGGGTAAAGGGGATGAAAAG. It codes for CASSLLGKGDEK. From start to end, the CDR3 is CASSLLGKGDEKLFF.

A note on this clone: The CDR3 goes on 3 residues after the read ends, and that part is filled in from the germline J gene. The gene calls are TRBV20-1 and TRBJ2-1; the D gene is possibly TRBD2 (6 bases). CDR1 DFQATT and CDR2 SNEGSKA come from the germline V gene (reference sequence). This CDR3 is built from 14 residues. Trimming took off 4 bases at V and 0 bases at J, with 10 bases between the two ends. Partial CDR3 DNA: TGCAGTGCTATCCGGGGGAGCTCCTACAATGAG. Translation: CSAIRGSSYNE. Given in full, the CDR3 is CSAIRGSSYNEQFF.

About this clone: Coverage ceases 3 residues before the CDR3 finishes, and the germline J gene fills in the end. V is TRBV19 and J is TRBJ1-2; D is unresolved. This CDR3 has 15 residues. Germline V gene sequence: CDR1 LNHDA, CDR2 SQIVND (reference sequence). CDR3 DNA, as far as it was read: TGTGCCAGTAGTATAGAAGACTACAAATACAATGAC. This codes for CASSIEDYKYND. The whole CDR3 reads CASSIEDYKYNDYTF. Full variable domain (rest looked up from reference TRBV19 and TRBJ1-2): DGGITQSPKYLFRKEGQNVTLSCEQNLNHDAMYWYRQDPGQGLRLIYYSQIVNDFQKGDIAEGYSVSREKKESFPLTVTSAQKNPTAFYLCASSIEDYKYNDYTFGSGTRLTVV.

About this clone: The read gets to within 3 residues of the CDR3 end, and the germline J gene fills in the rest. This chain uses TRBV9 with TRBJ2-7, with a weak D call TRBD2 (5 bases). V gave up 2 bases and J gave up 0 bases, with 12 bases separating them. The germline V gene has CDR1 SGDLS and CDR2 YYNGEE. The CDR3 consists of 15 residues. The covered CDR3 bases are TGTGCCAGCAGCGTTGGTCTAGCTCCCTCCTACGAG. This codes for CASSVGLAPSYE. The whole CDR3 is CASSVGLAPSYEQYF.